What follows are 24 T cell receptor beta chains derived from one specimen sequenced in a study of CD8 T cells in ankylosing spondylitis (dated by TCRdb to 2016 to 2017). Library generation was performed with 5' RACE. This sample was sequenced with an Illumina HiSeq 2500. TCRdb reworked the public reads: Q25 trimming with fastp, MiXCR clone assembly, productive beta chains retained. For every CDR3 protein sequence, its rows merge into one entry that carries the most common genes and DNA. Recorded for this sample are 150,000 to 200,000 distinct CDR3 sequences; about an eighth of them occurred a single time. Of the sample, approximately 11% is held by the ten largest clones. Material for sequencing was blood, either unsorted or a sorted T cell fraction (not recorded which). The receptors derive from a female donor with ankylosing spondylitis or in good health (not recorded which).

In its sample, this clonotype was seen many times. The chain is built from TRBV20-1 and TRBJ1-2, with D maybe TRBD1 (5 bases). Between the trimmed V and J ends, which lost 0 bases and 4 bases, there was a span of 15 bases. The CDR3 extends over 15 amino acids. CDR1 and CDR2 (germline): DFQATT, SNEGSKA (reference sequence). CDR3 protein: CSARDQSDKGYGYTF. In DNA, the CDR3 is TGCAGTGCTAGAGATCAATCGGACAAAGGCTATGGCTACACCTTC.

The rearrangement uses TRBV7-9 and TRBJ2-5; TRBD1 matches at 11 bases. With 5 bases clipped from V and 4 bases from J, the junction kept 9 bases outside the gene matches. Germline V gene data show CDR1 as SEHNR and CDR2 as FQNEAQ (reference sequence). This CDR3 region has 16 residues. The CDR3 region has the DNA TGTGCCAGCAGCGCTCGGGACAGGGGGAGCGGAGAGACCCAGTACTTC. It is translated as CASSARDRGSGETQYF.

The chain recombines TRBV11-2 with TRBJ2-5; the D gene could be TRBD1 or TRBD2 (5 bases each). CDR3 length: 17 amino acids. Between the trimmed V and J ends, which lost 2 bases and 5 bases, there was a span of 21 bases. CDR1 is SGHAT and CDR2 is FQNNGV in the germline V gene. In DNA form, the CDR3 reads TGTGCCAGCAGCTTACTCCCGGGACCGAACGACCTGGAGACCCAGTACTTC. Residues: CASSLLPGPNDLETQYF.

This clonotype was detected a few times. This chain uses TRBV20-1 with TRBJ2-2, with D perhaps TRBD2 (5 bases). The CDR3 runs to 17 residues. V was clipped by 0 bases and J by 2 bases, with 16 bases between them. Germline V lookup: CDR1 DFQATT, CDR2 SNEGSKA (reference sequence). The CDR3 DNA sequence: TGCAGTGCTAGAGACCCTAGTGCGGGTGCTAACACCGGGGAGCTGTTTTTT. Translated, it gives CSARDPSAGANTGELFF.

This clonotype has ten or more counts. A read error may account for a junction end that differs from germline. This chain links TRBV6-2 or TRBV6-3 with TRBJ1-3; TRBD1 agrees at 7 bases. Germline V CDR1 and CDR2: MNHEY, SVGEGT. The CDR3 extends over 12 amino acids. In DNA, the CDR3 is TGTGCGAGCAGGGGACAGATCAACACCATATATTTT. This codes for CASRGQINTIYF.

Ten or more counts support this clonotype. This chain joins TRBV12-3 or TRBV12-4 and TRBJ1-2; no clear D gene. The V end was cut by 3 bases, the J end by 6 bases, with 11 bases between. The CDR3 has 13 amino acids. CDR3 loop: CASSFKETNGYTF. In nucleotides, the CDR3 is TGTGCCAGCAGTTTTAAGGAAACAAATGGCTACACCTTC.

In its sample, this clonotype was seen many times. In nucleotides, the CDR3 is TGTGCCAGCAGAACGACCACCGGCTCCTACGAGCAGTACTTC. Amino acids: CASRTTTGSYEQYF. The V gene is TRBV5-5, the J gene TRBJ2-7; no clear D gene. Germline CDR1 is SGHKS and CDR2 is YYEKEE (reference sequence). The length of the CDR3 is 14 residues. V was cut by 5 bases and J by 0 bases, with 12 bases left in between.

The V gene is TRBV6-1, the J gene TRBJ2-4, with 9 nucleotides matching TRBD2. Germline assignment: CDR1 MNHNS and CDR2 SASEGT. V was clipped by 8 bases and J by 1 base; unmatched bases: 12. This CDR3 has 17 amino acids. DNA of the CDR3: TGTGCCAGCTCTATGGTTCTACTAGCGGGTGCCAAAAACATTCAGTACTTC. Translating gives CASSMVLLAGAKNIQYF.

This clonotype was recorded at least ten times. The DNA of the CDR3 is TGTGCCAGCAGCGTAGGAGGGGACGAGCAGTACTTC. Translated: CASSVGGDEQYF. The V call is TRBV9, the J call TRBJ2-7; either TRBD1 or TRBD2 may fit D (5 bases each). Trimming shortened V by 0 bases and J by 5 bases, and 6 bases separated the two germline ends. Germline CDR1 is SGDLS and CDR2 is YYNGEE. This CDR3 contains 12 residues.

This clonotype appeared a few times. J is TRBJ2-7 and V is TRBV7-2; TRBD1 matches 8 bases. The CDR3 contains 15 residues. The J segment lost 3 bases and the V segment lost 4 bases, leaving 8 bases of the junction unmatched. Looked up from germline, CDR1 is SGHTA and CDR2 is FQGNSA. The CDR3 here is CASSSVTGVSYEQYF. For the CDR3, the DNA is TGTGCCAGCAGCTCAGTGACAGGGGTGAGCTACGAGCAGTACTTC. The whole variable domain, filled in from reference TRBV7-2 and TRBJ2-7, reads GAGVSQSPSNKVTEKGKDVELRCDPISGHTALYWYRQSLGQGLEFLIYFQGNSAPDKSGLPSDRFSAERTGGSVSTLTIQRTQQEDSAVYLCASSSVTGVSYEQYFGPGTRLTVT.

This clonotype was seen repeatedly, ten times or more. This chain links TRBV6-5 with TRBJ1-5; no reliable D call. The CDR3 is 15 residues long. Deletions cut 0 bases from V and 3 bases from J, with 9 bases between. Germline lookup yields CDR1 MNHEY and CDR2 SVGAGI. Here the CDR3 reads CASSYSGGFNQPQHF. Here the CDR3 DNA reads TGTGCCAGCAGTTACTCGGGAGGCTTCAATCAGCCCCAGCATTTT.

Comment on this clonotype: A much more abundant neighbour one base away suggests this may be a read error. As the CDR3 is not closed by the conserved phenylalanine or tryptophan, this likely results from a read error. This chain joins TRBV9 and TRBJ2-1; TRBD2 agrees at 12 bases. Germline assignment: CDR1 SGDLS and CDR2 YYNGEE. V shed 3 bases and J 1 base; nucleotides not matched to a gene: 14. The CDR3 extends over 20 amino acids. CDR3 amino acids: CASSGGTLATSGSSYNEQFS. In nucleotides, the CDR3 is TGTGCCAGCAGCGGAGGGACACTAGCGACTAGCGGGAGTTCCTACAATGAGCAGTTCTCC.

This clonotype came up a few times. The V call is TRBV5-1, the J call TRBJ2-1, with 12 bases lining up with TRBD2. Germline CDR1 and CDR2: SGHRS and YFSETQ. CDR3 length: 15 amino acids. The ends lost 4 bases at V and 8 bases at J; junction bases unmatched: 7. Here the CDR3 reads CASSAGLAGRDEQFF. Written as DNA, the CDR3 is TGCGCCAGCAGCGCCGGACTAGCGGGAAGGGATGAGCAGTTCTTC. Using reference TRBV5-1 and TRBJ2-1 for the parts outside the CDR3, the full variable domain is KAGVTQTPRYLIKTRGQQVTLSCSPISGHRSVSWYQQTPGQGLQFLFEYFSETQRNKGNFPGRFSGRQFSNSRSEMNVSTLELGDSALYLCASSAGLAGRDEQFFGPGTRLTVL.

There are many counts of this clonotype. The rearrangement links TRBV9 to TRBJ1-1; D unclear. The CDR3 spans 14 residues. Trimming removed 2 bases at V and 1 base at J, with 9 bases between. Germline values: CDR1 SGDLS, CDR2 YYNGEE. CDR3 loop: CASSVNTQNTEAFF. DNA for the CDR3: TGTGCCAGCAGCGTGAACACTCAGAACACTGAAGCTTTCTTT.

This clonotype has more than one count but fewer than ten. This chain connects TRBV12-3 or TRBV12-4 to TRBJ2-1; TRBD1 or TRBD2 may be the D gene (5 bases each). The CDR3 is made up of 14 amino acids. With 3 bases removed from V and 7 bases from J, the gap between germline ends came to 13 bases. The CDR3 sequence is CASSFREGMNEQFF. The CDR3 DNA is TGTGCCAGCAGTTTTCGTGAGGGGATGAATGAGCAGTTCTTC.

This rearrangement joins TRBV20-1 to TRBJ2-3, with TRBD2 matching 12 bases. The CDR3 consists of 20 residues. With V trimmed by 5 bases and J by 5 bases, 23 bases remained unmatched. CDR1 DFQATT and CDR2 SNEGSKA come from the germline V gene (reference sequence). The CDR3 here is CSALTRTSGNPSVVEDTQYF. In DNA, the CDR3 is TGCAGTGCTCTAACACGGACTAGCGGGAACCCTAGCGTCGTGGAAGATACGCAGTATTTT.

Only a few counts were recorded for this clonotype. The chain is built from TRBV20-1 and TRBJ2-7; weak D call: TRBD2 (6 bases). Trimming stripped 7 bases from V and 2 bases from J, with 15 bases between. Germline V gene data show CDR1 as DFQATT and CDR2 as SNEGSKA (reference sequence). This CDR3 has 13 residues. This CDR3 reads CSGVSGSPYEQYF. CDR3 nucleotide sequence: TGCAGTGGCGTAAGCGGGTCCCCCTACGAGCAGTACTTC.

This clonotype was observed at least ten times. The DNA of the CDR3 is TGCAGTGCTACCGAAGTCGGGAGACAAGAGACCCAGTACTTC. Translated, it gives CSATEVGRQETQYF. V gene TRBV20-1 combines with J gene TRBJ2-5; a possible D gene is TRBD2 (6 bases). Germline-derived CDR1 and CDR2 are DFQATT and SNEGSKA (reference sequence). This CDR3 is 14 amino acids long. V was trimmed by 4 bases and J by 2 bases, leaving 14 bases between them.

The sample holds many counts of this clonotype. J is TRBJ2-7 and V is TRBV5-1; D unresolved. With 0 bases removed from V and 5 bases from J, the gap between germline ends came to 15 bases. Germline assignment: CDR1 SGHRS and CDR2 YFSETQ. The CDR3 runs to 15 residues. The CDR3 DNA follows: TGCGCCAGCAGCTTGGGAGGATTGGGTATTAACGAGCAGTACTTC. It specifies CASSLGGLGINEQYF.

This clonotype has ten or more counts. DNA for the CDR3: TGTGCCATCAGTGAGGCTGCTAGCTCCGAGCAGTACTTC. Amino acids: CAISEAASSEQYF. V is TRBV10-3 and J is TRBJ2-7; a weak D match, TRBD2 (5 bases). The CDR3 is 13 amino acids. V was trimmed by 2 bases and J by 6 bases, leaving 11 bases between them. Germline lookup yields CDR1 ENHRY and CDR2 SYGVKD.

The table lists this clonotype with many counts. The CDR3 coding sequence is TGTGCCAGCAGTCCGACTAGTATGGATGAGCAGTTCTTC. As protein: CASSPTSMDEQFF. This rearrangement joins TRBV12-3 or TRBV12-4 to TRBJ2-1; TRBD2 might be the D (6 bases). The CDR3 has 13 residues. V was shortened by 5 bases and J by 8 bases, with 13 bases between the two germline ends.

This clonotype was seen many times. The rearrangement uses TRBV20-1 and TRBJ2-3; D gene ambiguous. The germline V and J ends were trimmed by 5 bases and 5 bases, with 5 bases remaining between them. This CDR3 is 10 amino acids long. The germline CDR1 and CDR2 sequences are DFQATT and SNEGSKA (reference sequence). The chain's CDR3 is CSALVDTQYF. The CDR3 DNA is TGCAGTGCTTTAGTAGATACGCAGTATTTT.

This clonotype was seen ten or more times. The genes are TRBV5-1 and TRBJ1-2; D uncertain. V was shortened by 4 bases and J by 2 bases, with 6 bases between the two germline ends. The CDR3 consists of 12 residues. Germline values: CDR1 SGHRS, CDR2 YFSETQ. CDR3 sequence reads: CASSATNYGYTF. Here the CDR3 DNA reads TGCGCCAGCAGCGCCACAAACTATGGCTACACCTTC.

This clonotype occurred many times. The chain recombines TRBV5-1 with TRBJ2-5; D may be TRBD2 (5 bases). This CDR3 spans 12 amino acids. Germline V gene lookup returns CDR1 SGHRS and CDR2 YFSETQ. Trimming cost V 0 bases and J 7 bases, with 7 bases left between them. CDR3 sequence (DNA): TGCGCCAGCAGCTTGGACAGCGGGACCCAGTACTTC. Protein product: CASSLDSGTQYF. The whole variable domain, remainder taken from reference TRBV5-1 and TRBJ2-5, is KAGVTQTPRYLIKTRGQQVTLSCSPISGHRSVSWYQQTPGQGLQFLFEYFSETQRNKGNFPGRFSGRQFSNSRSEMNVSTLELGDSALYLCASSLDSGTQYFGPGTRLLVL.